This is a list of T cell receptor beta chains from one sample in a study of siplizumab effects on memory and regulatory T cells. The repertoire was sequenced with immunoSEQ multiplex PCR; TCRdb's copy has only in-frame clones and lacks some. Of 50,000 to 60,000 clones detected, roughly 84% appear once; the ten largest clones hold about 0.35%. The sample taken for sequencing was naive CD8+ T cells sorted from blood. These receptors were taken from a human donor in good health. Both conserved end residues are part of each CDR3. D genes are given only for firm matches. Only part of the rows carry a size: once, few, many, or a class if the clone is expanded.

cdr3_nt cdr3_aa clone_size d_call j_call v_call
TGTGCCAGCAGCCCTACTAGTTTGGGTAATGAGCAGTTCTTC CASSPTSLGNEQFF - - TRBJ2-1 TRBV7-3
TGCGCCAGCAGTCTTACAGGGTTCACTGAAGCTTTCTTT CASSLTGFTEAFF - - TRBJ1-1 TRBV5-1
TGTGCCAGTAGTATAGGTTCGGCGACAGGGACCTACGAGCAGTACTTC CASSIGSATGTYEQYF - TRBD1 TRBJ2-7 TRBV19
TGCGCCAGCAGCTACTTGACAGAAGGCATTCAGTACTTC CASSYLTEGIQYF - - TRBJ2-4 TRBV4-1
TGTGCCAGCAGCCTACTCGGACCCGGCGGAACTAATGAAAAACTGTTTTTT CASSLLGPGGTNEKLFF once - TRBJ1-4 TRBV27
TGCGCCAGCAGCAACAGGGACGGAATGAACACTGAAGCTTTCTTT CASSNRDGMNTEAFF - - TRBJ1-1 TRBV5-1
TGTGCCAGCAGCGCCGGGACTAGCGGGGGGCAATACAATGAGCAGTTCTTC CASSAGTSGGQYNEQFF - TRBD2 TRBJ2-1 TRBV9
TGTGCCAGCAGCTTATGGGGGCGGGGCCGGGAGGACGAGCAGTACTTC CASSLWGRGREDEQYF - - TRBJ2-7 TRBV7-6
TGTGCCAGCCTTGCCGGACTCTATGGCTACACCTTC CASLAGLYGYTF - - TRBJ1-2 TRBV6-1
TGTGCCAGCACCCAAGGGGACAACTACGAGCAGTACTTC CASTQGDNYEQYF - - TRBJ2-7 TRBV6-5
TGCGCCAGCAGCCTGACAGGGGAGCCTGAAGCTTTCTTT CASSLTGEPEAFF - TRBD1 TRBJ1-1 TRBV5-1
TGTGCCAGCAGTGAAACCCGGGCCAAATCCAAAAACATTCAGTACTTC CASSETRAKSKNIQYF - - TRBJ2-4 TRBV6-1
TGTGCCAGCAGTCCTAGCGGGGCAAGCTCCTACAATGAGCAGTTCTTC CASSPSGASSYNEQFF - TRBD2 TRBJ2-1 TRBV6-4
TGTACCAGCAGTTTATCGTTCGGGGTCCCAGGCTACACCTTC CTSSLSFGVPGYTF - - TRBJ1-2 TRBV27
TGTGCCTGGAGTGTAAAGTGGACTAGCGGGAGGGGAGATACGCAGTATTTT CAWSVKWTSGRGDTQYF once TRBD2 TRBJ2-3 TRBV30
TGTGCCAGCAGTCCCGGAGGGACAGGGGGCTACGAGCAGTACTTC CASSPGGTGGYEQYF - TRBD1 TRBJ2-7 TRBV27
TGTGCCAGCAGCCAACTCGACAGGGTTCACGGCGAGCAGTACTTC CASSQLDRVHGEQYF - TRBD1 TRBJ2-7 TRBV27
TGTGCCACCAGCAAGGGGGGGGGCAGGAACCACGAGCAGTACTTC CATSKGGGRNHEQYF - - TRBJ2-7 TRBV15
TGTGCCAGCAGTTACGGGGGGGAGAATTCACCCCTCCACTTT CASSYGGENSPLHF - - TRBJ1-6 TRBV6-5
TGTGCCTGGACTAGCGGGATCGACAATGAGCAGTTCTTC CAWTSGIDNEQFF - TRBD2 TRBJ2-1 TRBV30